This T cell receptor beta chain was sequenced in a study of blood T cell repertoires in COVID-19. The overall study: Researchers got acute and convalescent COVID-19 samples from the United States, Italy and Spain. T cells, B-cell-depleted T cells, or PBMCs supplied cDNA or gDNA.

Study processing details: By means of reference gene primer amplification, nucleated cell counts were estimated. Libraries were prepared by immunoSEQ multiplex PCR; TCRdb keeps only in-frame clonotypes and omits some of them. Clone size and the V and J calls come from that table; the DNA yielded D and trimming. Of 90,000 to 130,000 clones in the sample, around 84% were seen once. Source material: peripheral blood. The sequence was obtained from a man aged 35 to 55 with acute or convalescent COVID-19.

The CDR3: CASSPPGSNQPQHF. CDR3 DNA sequence: TGTGCCAGCAGTCCCCCAGGGTCCAATCAGCCCCAGCATTTT. This chain joins TRBV6-5 and TRBJ1-5; TRBD1 is a possible D gene (5 bases). Looked up from germline, CDR1 is MNHEY and CDR2 is SVGAGI. V was clipped by 5 bases and J by 3 bases, with 11 bases between them. The CDR3 spans 14 residues.